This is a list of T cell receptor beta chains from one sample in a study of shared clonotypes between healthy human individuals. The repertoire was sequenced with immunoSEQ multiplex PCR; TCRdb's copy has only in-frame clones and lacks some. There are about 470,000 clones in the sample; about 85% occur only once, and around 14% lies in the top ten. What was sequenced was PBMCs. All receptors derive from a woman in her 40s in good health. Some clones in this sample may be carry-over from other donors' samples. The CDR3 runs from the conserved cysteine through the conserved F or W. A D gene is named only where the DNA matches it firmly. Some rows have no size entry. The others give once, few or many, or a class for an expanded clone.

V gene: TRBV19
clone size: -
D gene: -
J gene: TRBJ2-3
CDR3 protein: CASSILGHTQYF
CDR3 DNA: TGTGCCAGTAGTATTCTGGGACATACGCAGTATTTT

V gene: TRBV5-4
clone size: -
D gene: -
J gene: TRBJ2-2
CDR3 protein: CASSLPRQGITGELFF
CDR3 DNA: TGTGCCAGCAGCTTGCCCCGGCAGGGTATCACCGGGGAGCTGTTTTTT

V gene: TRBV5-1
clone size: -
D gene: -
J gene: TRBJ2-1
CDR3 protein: CASSYGGNEQFF
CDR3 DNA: TGCGCCAGCAGCTACGGTGGAAATGAGCAGTTCTTC

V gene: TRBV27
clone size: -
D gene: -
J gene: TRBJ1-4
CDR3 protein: CASSLWGQTNEKLFF
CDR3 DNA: TGTGCCAGCAGTTTATGGGGACAAACTAATGAAAAACTGTTTTTT

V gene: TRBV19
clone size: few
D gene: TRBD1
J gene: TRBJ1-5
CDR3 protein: CASSPPGQGYQPQHF
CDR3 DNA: TGTGCCAGTAGTCCGCCGGGACAGGGTTATCAGCCCCAGCATTTT

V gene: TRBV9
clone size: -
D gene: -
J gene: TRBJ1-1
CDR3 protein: CASSVVARDTEAFF
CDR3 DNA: TGTGCCAGCAGCGTAGTAGCAAGGGACACTGAAGCTTTCTTT

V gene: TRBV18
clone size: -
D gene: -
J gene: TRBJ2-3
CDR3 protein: CASSRGPSALGTDTQYF
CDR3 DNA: TGTGCCAGCTCACGCGGCCCCAGCGCCCTTGGCACAGATACGCAGTATTTT

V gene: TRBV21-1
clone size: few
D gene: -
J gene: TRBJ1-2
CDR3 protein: CASSRRRDRGYCGYTF
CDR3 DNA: TGTGCCAGCAGCCGTAGACGGGACAGGGGGTATTGTGGCTACACCTTC

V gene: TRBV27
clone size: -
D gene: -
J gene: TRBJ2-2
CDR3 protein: CASSLASFLDTGELFF
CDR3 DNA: TGTGCCAGCAGTCTAGCTAGTTTCTTGGACACCGGGGAGCTGTTTTTT

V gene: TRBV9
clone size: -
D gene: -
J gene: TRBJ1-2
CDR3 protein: CASSPGTINYGYTF
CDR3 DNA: TGTGCCAGCAGCCCGGGGACGATTAACTATGGCTACACCTTC

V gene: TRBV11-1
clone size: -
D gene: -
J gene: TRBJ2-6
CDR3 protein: CASSFTPLSGANVLTF
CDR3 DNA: TGTGCCAGCAGCTTTACACCGCTCTCTGGGGCCAACGTCCTGACTTTC

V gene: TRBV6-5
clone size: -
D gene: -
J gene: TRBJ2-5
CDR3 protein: CASSYSRGQETQYF
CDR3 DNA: TGTGCCAGCAGTTACTCGAGGGGCCAAGAGACCCAGTACTTC

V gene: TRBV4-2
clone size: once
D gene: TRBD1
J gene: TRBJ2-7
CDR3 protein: CASSQELLVGQRPYEQYF
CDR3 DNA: TGTGCCAGCAGCCAAGAGCTCTTAGTGGGACAGAGACCCTACGAGCAGTACTTC

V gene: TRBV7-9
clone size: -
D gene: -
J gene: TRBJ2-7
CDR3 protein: CASSPQGGRDEQYF
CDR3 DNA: TGTGCCAGCAGCCCCCAGGGGGGCAGGGACGAGCAGTACTTC

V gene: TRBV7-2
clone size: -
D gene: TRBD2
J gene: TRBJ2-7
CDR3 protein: CASSLDSGSYEQYF
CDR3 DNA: TGTGCCAGCAGCTTGGATAGCGGGAGTTACGAGCAGTACTTC

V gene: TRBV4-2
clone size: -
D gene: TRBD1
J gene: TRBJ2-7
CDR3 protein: CASSQDRTGGHEQYF
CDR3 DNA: TGTGCCAGCAGCCAAGATCGGACAGGGGGGCACGAGCAGTACTTC

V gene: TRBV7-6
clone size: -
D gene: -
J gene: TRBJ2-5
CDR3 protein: CASSPDAGQETQYF
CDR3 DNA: TGTGCCAGCAGCCCAGATGCGGGACAAGAGACCCAGTACTTC

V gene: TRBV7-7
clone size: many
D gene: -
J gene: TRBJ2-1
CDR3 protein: CASSLVPEAYNEQFF
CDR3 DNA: TGTGCCAGCAGCTTAGTTCCAGAGGCCTACAATGAGCAGTTCTTC

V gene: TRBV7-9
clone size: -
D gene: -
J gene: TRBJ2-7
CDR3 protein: CASRSVGEQYF
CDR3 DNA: TGTGCCAGCAGGTCCGTGGGCGAGCAGTACTTC

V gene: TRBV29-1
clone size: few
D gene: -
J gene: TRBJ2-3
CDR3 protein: CSAPGPGTDTQYF
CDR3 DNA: TGCAGCGCACCAGGGCCTGGCACAGATACGCAGTATTTT

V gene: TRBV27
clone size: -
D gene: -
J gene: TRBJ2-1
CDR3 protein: CASSFRATSSYNEQFF
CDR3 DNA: TGTGCCAGCAGTTTCAGGGCCACGAGCTCCTACAATGAGCAGTTCTTC

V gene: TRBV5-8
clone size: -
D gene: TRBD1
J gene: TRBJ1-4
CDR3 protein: CASSRGQGTTNEKLFF
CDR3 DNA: TGTGCCAGCAGCCGAGGACAGGGGACAACTAATGAAAAACTGTTTTTT

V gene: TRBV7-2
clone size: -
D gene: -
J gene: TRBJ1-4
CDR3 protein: CASSLVAGRSEKLFF
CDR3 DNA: TGTGCCAGCAGCTTAGTAGCAGGGAGGTCAGAAAAACTGTTTTTT

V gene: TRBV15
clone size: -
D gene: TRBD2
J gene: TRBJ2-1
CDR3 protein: CATSRDGVWGGNEQFF
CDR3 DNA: TGTGCCACCAGCAGAGATGGTGTCTGGGGGGGCAATGAGCAGTTCTTC

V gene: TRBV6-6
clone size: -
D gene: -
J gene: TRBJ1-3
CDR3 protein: CASSYFAEGNTIYF
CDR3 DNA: TGTGCCAGCAGTTACTTTGCTGAAGGAAACACCATATATTTT

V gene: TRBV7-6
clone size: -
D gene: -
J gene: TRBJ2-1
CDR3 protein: CASSLRGSNEQFF
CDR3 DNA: TGTGCCAGCAGCTTACGAGGAAGCAATGAGCAGTTCTTC

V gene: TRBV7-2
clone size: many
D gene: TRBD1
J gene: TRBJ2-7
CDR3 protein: CASSAQTGVTREQYF
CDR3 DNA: TGTGCCAGCAGCGCACAGACAGGGGTAACGAGGGAGCAGTACTTC

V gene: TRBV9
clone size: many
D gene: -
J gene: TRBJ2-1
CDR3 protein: CASSVASAQSNEQFF
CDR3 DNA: TGTGCCAGCAGCGTAGCCAGCGCTCAGAGTAATGAGCAGTTCTTC

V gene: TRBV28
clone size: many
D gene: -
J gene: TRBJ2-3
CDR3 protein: CASRAGVDTQYF
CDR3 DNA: TGTGCCAGCAGAGCAGGGGTGGACACGCAGTATTTT

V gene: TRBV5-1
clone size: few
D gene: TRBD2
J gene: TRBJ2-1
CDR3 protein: CASTPVLAGGTEQFF
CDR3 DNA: TGCGCCAGCACCCCGGTACTAGCGGGAGGGACTGAGCAGTTCTTC

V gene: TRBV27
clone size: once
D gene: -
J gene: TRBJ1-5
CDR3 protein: CASSFLGGQPQHF
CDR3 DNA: TGTGCCAGCAGTTTTCTCGGGGGTCAGCCCCAGCATTTT

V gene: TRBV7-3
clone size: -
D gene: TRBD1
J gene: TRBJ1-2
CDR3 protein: CASSSRTGEGYTF
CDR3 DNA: TGTGCCAGCAGCTCTCGGACAGGGGAAGGCTACACCTTC

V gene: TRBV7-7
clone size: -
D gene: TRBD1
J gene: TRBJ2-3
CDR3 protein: CASSFGQGAGDTQYF
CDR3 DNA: TGTGCTAGCAGCTTCGGACAGGGGGCTGGAGATACGCAGTATTTT

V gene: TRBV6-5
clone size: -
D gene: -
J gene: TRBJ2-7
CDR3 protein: CASSYPTGTHLYEQYF
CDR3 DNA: TGTGCCAGCAGTTACCCGACCGGGACCCACCTCTACGAGCAGTACTTC

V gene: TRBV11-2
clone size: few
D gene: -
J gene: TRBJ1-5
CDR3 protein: CASSLSYNQPQHF
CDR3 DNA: TGTGCCAGCAGCTTAAGTTACAATCAGCCCCAGCATTTT

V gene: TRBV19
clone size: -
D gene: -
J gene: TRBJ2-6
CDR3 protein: CASRGTPSGANVLTF
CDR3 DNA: TGTGCCAGCCGCGGGACACCCTCTGGGGCCAACGTCCTGACTTTC

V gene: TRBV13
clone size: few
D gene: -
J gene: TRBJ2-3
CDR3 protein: CASSSGWADTQYF
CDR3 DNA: TGTGCCAGCAGCTCGGGGTGGGCAGATACGCAGTATTTT

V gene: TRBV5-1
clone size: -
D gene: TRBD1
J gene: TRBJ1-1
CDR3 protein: CASSLVFQGADTEAFF
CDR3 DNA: TGCGCCAGCAGCTTGGTTTTTCAGGGGGCTGACACTGAAGCTTTCTTT